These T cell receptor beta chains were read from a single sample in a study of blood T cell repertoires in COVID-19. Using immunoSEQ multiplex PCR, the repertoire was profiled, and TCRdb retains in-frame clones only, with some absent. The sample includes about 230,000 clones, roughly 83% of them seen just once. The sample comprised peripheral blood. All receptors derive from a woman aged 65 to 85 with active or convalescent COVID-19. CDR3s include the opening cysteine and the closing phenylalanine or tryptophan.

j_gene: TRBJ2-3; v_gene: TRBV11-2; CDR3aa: CASSFNRGVRYTQYF
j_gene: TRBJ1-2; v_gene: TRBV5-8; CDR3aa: CASSQTKDYGYTF
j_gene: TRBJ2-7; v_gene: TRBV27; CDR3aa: CASSLVRGAYEQYF
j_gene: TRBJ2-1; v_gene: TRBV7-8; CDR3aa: CASSPFQRETGEQFF
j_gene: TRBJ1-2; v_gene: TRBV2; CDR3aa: CASVQGGFDYGYTF
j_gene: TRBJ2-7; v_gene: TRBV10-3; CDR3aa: CASTPTLQGAGEQYF
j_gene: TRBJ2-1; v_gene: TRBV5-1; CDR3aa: CASSSYPIAGSYNEQFF
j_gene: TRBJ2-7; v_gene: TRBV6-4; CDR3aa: CASSFLAGGLEYEQYF
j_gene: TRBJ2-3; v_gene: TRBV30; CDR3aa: CAWNTAGGPYMADTQYF
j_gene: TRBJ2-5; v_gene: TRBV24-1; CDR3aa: CATSDLGQQETQYF
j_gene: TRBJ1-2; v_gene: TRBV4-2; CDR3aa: CASSRERTENGGSYTF
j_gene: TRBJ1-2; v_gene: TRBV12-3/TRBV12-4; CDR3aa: CASSLGQPPLGTF
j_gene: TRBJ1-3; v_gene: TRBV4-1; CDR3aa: CASRQGGAGNTIYF
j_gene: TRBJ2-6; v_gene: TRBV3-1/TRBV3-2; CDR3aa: CASNGRGLMGANVLTF
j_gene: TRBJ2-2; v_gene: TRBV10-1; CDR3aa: CASSESQYGGELFF
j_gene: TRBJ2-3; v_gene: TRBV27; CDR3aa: CASSLYAGGPSSQDTQYF
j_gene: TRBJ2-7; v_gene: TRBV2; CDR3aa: CASTPQGQGLSYEQYF
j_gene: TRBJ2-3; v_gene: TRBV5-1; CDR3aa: CASSPSVAPSTDTQYF
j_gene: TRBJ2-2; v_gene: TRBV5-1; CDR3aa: CASSPGLAGLAGELFF
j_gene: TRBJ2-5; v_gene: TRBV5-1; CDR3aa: CASSSLTGFGETQYF
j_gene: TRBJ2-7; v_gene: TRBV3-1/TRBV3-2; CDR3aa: CASSQYGAGSYEQYF
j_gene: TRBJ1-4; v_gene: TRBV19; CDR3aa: CASSTGISGEKLFF
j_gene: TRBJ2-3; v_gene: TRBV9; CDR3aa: CASSVIAGTDTQYF
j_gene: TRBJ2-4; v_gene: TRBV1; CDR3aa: CTSSQDVREGRIANIQYF
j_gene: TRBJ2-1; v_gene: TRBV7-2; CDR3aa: CASSSLELNEQFF
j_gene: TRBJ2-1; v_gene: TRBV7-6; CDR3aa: CASSLIPLREQFF
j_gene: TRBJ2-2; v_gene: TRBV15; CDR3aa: CATENRVLTTGELFF
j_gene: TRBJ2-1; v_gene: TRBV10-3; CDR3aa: CAISEPLTGGRSNEQFF